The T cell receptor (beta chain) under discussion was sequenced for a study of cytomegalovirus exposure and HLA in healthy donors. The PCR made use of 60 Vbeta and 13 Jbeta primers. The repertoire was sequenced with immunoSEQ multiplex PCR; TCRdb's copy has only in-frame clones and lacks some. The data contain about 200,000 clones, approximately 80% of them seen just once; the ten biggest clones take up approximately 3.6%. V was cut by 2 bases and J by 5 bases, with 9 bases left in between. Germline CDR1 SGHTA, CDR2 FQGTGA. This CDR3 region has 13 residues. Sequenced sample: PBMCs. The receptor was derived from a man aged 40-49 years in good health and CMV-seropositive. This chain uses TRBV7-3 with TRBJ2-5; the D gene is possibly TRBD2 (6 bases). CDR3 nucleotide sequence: TGTGCCAGCAGCTTAGGGGGGATGGAGACCCAGTACTTC. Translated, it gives CASSLGGMETQYF.